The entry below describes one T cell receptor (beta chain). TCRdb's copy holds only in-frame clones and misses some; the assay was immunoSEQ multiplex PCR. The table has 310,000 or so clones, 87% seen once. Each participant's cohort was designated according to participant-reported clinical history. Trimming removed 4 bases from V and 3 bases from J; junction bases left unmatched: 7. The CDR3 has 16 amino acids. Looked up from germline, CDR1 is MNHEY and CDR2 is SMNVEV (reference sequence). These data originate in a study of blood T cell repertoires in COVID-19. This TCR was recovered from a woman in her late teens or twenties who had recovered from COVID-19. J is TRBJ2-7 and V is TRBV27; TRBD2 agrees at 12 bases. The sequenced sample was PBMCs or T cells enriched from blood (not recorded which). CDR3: CASSSIGLAGNYEQYF. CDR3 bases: TGTGCCAGCAGTTCGATCGGACTAGCGGGAAACTACGAGCAGTACTTC.